This T cell receptor beta chain was captured in a study of T-cell memory formation after mild COVID-19. Trimming shortened V by 3 bases and J by 4 bases, and 16 bases separated the two germline ends. There are 15 residues in the CDR3. A note on this clonotype: The antigen is not known.

TCRdb passed the 5' RACE reads through MiXCR, listing each CDR3 protein once. The table has hundreds of thousands of distinct CDR3 sequences, just over 15% seen once. General study results and limits: A second wave expanding day 15 to 37 was CD4+-biased; contracting clones were balanced.

The chain joins TRBV12-3 or TRBV12-4 to TRBJ2-7; tentatively, D is TRBD1 (6 bases). The sample was PBMCs or a T cell subset sorted from them (not recorded which). The TCR originated in an adult woman who had mild COVID-19 (a few samples of this study predate the infection). Cell type and time point are not known. In nucleotides, the CDR3 is TGTGCCAGCAGTTTTAGGGCAGGGGTTGAGTACGAGCAGTACTTC. Translated: CASSFRAGVEYEQYF.